This T cell receptor beta chain was retrieved from a study of OX40 agonist ivuxolimab in advanced cancers. Study-wide findings and caveats: Averaging showed that CD8+ T cells had more expanded clones than CD4+ did. Among expanded peripheral T cells, antigen specificity went undetermined.

Of note for this clone: Its target is unknown.

Sequencing was performed with immunoSEQ multiplex PCR; in TCRdb, only in-frame clones are kept and a portion is missing. In the table there are approximately 94,000 clones, less than 90% of which are singletons. The length of the CDR3 is 12 residues. The germline CDR1 and CDR2 sequences are MNHEY and SVGAGI. Trimming took 5 bases from V and 9 from J, leaving 11 bases between them. This TCR came from an adult with an advanced solid tumor such as melanoma, head and neck, liver or kidney cancer. The material sequenced was CD4+ or CD8+ T cells sorted from blood, taken in a trial of the OX40 agonist ivuxolimab. The chain joins TRBV6-5 to TRBJ2-1; tentative D call: TRBD1 (6 bases). The CDR3 DNA reads TGTGCCAGCAGTAGCTACAGGGTTGAGCAGTTCTTC. This gives the protein CASSSYRVEQFF.